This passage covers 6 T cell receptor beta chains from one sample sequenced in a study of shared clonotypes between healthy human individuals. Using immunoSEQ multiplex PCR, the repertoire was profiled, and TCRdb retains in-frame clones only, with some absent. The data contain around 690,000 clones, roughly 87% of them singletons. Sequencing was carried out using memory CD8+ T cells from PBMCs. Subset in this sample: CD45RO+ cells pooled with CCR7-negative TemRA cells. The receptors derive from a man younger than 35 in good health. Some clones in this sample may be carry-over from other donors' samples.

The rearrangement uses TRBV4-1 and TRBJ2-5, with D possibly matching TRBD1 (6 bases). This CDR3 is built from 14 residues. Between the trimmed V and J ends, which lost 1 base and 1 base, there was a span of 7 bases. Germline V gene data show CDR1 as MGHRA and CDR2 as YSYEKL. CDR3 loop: CASSQGRGQETQYF. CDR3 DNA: TGCGCCAGCAGCCAAGGCAGGGGCCAAGAGACCCAGTACTTC.

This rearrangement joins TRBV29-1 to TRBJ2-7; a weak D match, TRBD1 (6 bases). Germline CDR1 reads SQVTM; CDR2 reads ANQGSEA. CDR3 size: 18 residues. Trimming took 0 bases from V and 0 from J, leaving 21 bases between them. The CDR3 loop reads CSVEDGIPGQPFSYEQYF. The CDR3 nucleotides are TGCAGCGTTGAAGATGGGATACCGGGACAACCCTTCTCCTACGAGCAGTACTTC.

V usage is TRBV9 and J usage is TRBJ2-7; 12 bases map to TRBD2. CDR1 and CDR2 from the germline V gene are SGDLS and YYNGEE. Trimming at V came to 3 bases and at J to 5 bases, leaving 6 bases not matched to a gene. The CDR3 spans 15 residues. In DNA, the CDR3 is TGTGCCAGCAGCGCTAGCGGGAGGGTAACGGACGAGCAGTACTTC. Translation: CASSASGRVTDEQYF.

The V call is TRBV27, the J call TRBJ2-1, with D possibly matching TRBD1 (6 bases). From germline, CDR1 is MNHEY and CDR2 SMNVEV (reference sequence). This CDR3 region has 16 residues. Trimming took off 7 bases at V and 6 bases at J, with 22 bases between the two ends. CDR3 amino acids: CASTAPGARGGNEQFF. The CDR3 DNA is TGTGCCAGCACCGCGCCCGGTGCCAGGGGCGGCAATGAGCAGTTCTTC.

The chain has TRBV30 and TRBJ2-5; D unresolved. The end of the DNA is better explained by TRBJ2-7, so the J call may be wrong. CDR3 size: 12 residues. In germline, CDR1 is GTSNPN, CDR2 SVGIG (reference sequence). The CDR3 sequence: CAWSVWTYEQYF. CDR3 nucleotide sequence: TGTGCCTGGAGTGTCTGGACCTACGAGCAGTACTTC.

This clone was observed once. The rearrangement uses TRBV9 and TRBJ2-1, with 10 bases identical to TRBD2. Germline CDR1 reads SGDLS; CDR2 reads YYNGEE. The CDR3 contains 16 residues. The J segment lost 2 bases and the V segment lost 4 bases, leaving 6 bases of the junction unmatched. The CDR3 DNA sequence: TGTGCCAGCAGCCACCCCCTAGCGGGGGCCTACAATGAGCAGTTCTTC. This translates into CASSHPLAGAYNEQFF.